This T cell receptor beta chain was found in a study of siplizumab effects on memory and regulatory T cells. Study results and limitations: Alloreactive sequences from unstimulated CD4+ memory cells fell significantly with siplizumab. Mappable CD4+ clones that were alloreactive averaged roughly 69% Treg-derived with siplizumab versus around 25% in controls. A small minority of alloreactive clones were mapped to unstimulated subsets.

Concerning this clone itself: Its antigen is unidentified.

Responder and stimulator cells in the mixed lymphocyte reaction were cultured together for more than five days at 37°C. Germline V lookup: CDR1 SGHKS, CDR2 YYEKEE (reference sequence). The V end was cut by 0 bases, the J end by 2 bases, with 9 bases between. The CDR3 totals 14 residues. Here immunoSEQ multiplex PCR was the method, and the copy in TCRdb shows in-frame clones only, minus some. The sample includes approximately 13,000 clones, 30% to 50% of them seen just once. The sequence was collected from a human donor in good health; the cells came from an allogeneic mixed lymphocyte reaction. The sequencing input was CFSE-low (dividing) CD8+ T cells sorted from an allogeneic mixed lymphocyte reaction. This sequence joins TRBV5-5 and TRBJ2-7; D tentatively fits TRBD1 or TRBD2 (5 bases each). The CDR3 nucleotides are TGTGCCAGCAGCTTGGGAGGGGCTCCCTACGAGCAGTACTTC. Translating gives CASSLGGAPYEQYF.